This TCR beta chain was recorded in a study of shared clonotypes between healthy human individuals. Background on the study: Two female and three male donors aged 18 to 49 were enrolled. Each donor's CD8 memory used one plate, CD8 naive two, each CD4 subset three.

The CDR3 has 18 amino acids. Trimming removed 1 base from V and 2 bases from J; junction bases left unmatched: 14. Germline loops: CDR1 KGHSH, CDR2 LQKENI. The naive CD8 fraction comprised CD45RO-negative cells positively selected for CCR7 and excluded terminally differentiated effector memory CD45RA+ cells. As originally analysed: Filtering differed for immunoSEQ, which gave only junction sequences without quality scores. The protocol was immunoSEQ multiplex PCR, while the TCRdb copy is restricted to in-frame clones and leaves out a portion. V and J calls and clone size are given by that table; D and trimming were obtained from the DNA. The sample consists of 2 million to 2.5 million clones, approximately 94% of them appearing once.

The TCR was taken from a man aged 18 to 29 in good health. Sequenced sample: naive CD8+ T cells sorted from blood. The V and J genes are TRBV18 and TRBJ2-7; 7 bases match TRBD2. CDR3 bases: TGTGCCAGCTCACCACTGTCAGGCGGCGAGCGGGACCCCTACGAGCAGTACTTC. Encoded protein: CASSPLSGGERDPYEQYF.